A selection of T cell receptor beta chains follows, all from one sample in a study of T cells in Graves' hyperthyroidism and ophthalmopathy. TCRdb itself ran the multiplex PCR reads through MiXCR, one entry per CDR3 protein. The table includes roughly 700,000 distinct CDR3 sequences, 35% detected once. The sequenced sample was blood. All receptors derive from a middle-aged woman with Graves' hyperthyroidism. Each CDR3 is given with its conserved first and last residue. A D gene is named only where the DNA matches it firmly. Where a row states a size, it is once, few, many or the class of an expanded clone; other rows omit it.

D gene: NA; V gene: TRBV20-1; J gene: TRBJ2-7; clone size: NA; CDR3 protein: CSASGGADTQYF; CDR3 DNA: TGCAGTGCTAGCGGCGGGGCAGATACGCAGTACTTC
D gene: NA; V gene: TRBV7-2; J gene: TRBJ1-4; clone size: many; CDR3 protein: CASSLDVRTANEKLFF; CDR3 DNA: TGTGCCAGCAGCTTAGACGTCAGGACCGCTAATGAAAAACTGTTTTTT
D gene: TRBD1; V gene: TRBV7-2; J gene: TRBJ2-6; clone size: many; CDR3 protein: CASRRNTGAGANVLTF; CDR3 DNA: TGTGCCTCCCGGAGAAACACAGGGGCTGGGGCCAACGTCCTGACTTTC
D gene: NA; V gene: TRBV18; J gene: TRBJ2-7; clone size: NA; CDR3 protein: CASSLIGGFEQYF; CDR3 DNA: TGTGCCAGCTCGCTTATAGGAGGGTTCGAGCAGTACTTC
D gene: NA; V gene: TRBV4-3; J gene: TRBJ1-5; clone size: NA; CDR3 protein: CASSQWPRGRDQPQHF; CDR3 DNA: TGCGCCAGCAGCCAATGGCCACGGGGACGCGATCAGCCCCAGCATTTT
D gene: NA; V gene: TRBV7-8; J gene: TRBJ1-1; clone size: NA; CDR3 protein: CASSTFGAF; CDR3 DNA: TGTGCCAGCAGCACCTTTGGGGCTTTT
D gene: NA; V gene: TRBV29-1; J gene: TRBJ2-5; clone size: NA; CDR3 protein: CSVEWNGETQYF; CDR3 DNA: TGCAGCGTTGAGTGGAACGGGGAGACCCAGTACTTC
D gene: NA; V gene: TRBV6-1; J gene: TRBJ2-5; clone size: few; CDR3 protein: CASSRDTLGTQYF; CDR3 DNA: TGTGCCAGCAGTCGGGACACCTTGGGGACCCAGTACTTC
D gene: NA; V gene: TRBV7-8; J gene: TRBJ1-1; clone size: many; CDR3 protein: CASSFRENTEAFF; CDR3 DNA: TGTGCCAGCAGCTTTAGGGAAAACACTGAAGCTTTCTTT
D gene: NA; V gene: TRBV7-9; J gene: TRBJ1-6; clone size: few; CDR3 protein: CASSLGAESNSPLHF; CDR3 DNA: TGTGCCAGCAGCTTAGGGGCGGAGAGTAATTCACCCCTCCACTTT
D gene: NA; V gene: TRBV7-3; J gene: TRBJ1-1; clone size: many; CDR3 protein: CALSQTSDRNTEAFF; CDR3 DNA: TGTGCCCTCAGCCAAACCTCGGACCGGAACACTGAAGCTTTCTTT
D gene: NA; V gene: TRBV6-6; J gene: TRBJ1-2; clone size: few; CDR3 protein: CASTPGGEGGGYTF; CDR3 DNA: TGTGCCAGCACTCCGGGAGGGGAGGGTGGGGGCTACACCTTC
D gene: NA; V gene: TRBV28; J gene: TRBJ1-3; clone size: few; CDR3 protein: CASSLSSISGNTIYF; CDR3 DNA: TGTGCCAGCAGTTTGAGCTCAATCTCTGGAAACACCATATATTTT
D gene: NA; V gene: TRBV4-1; J gene: TRBJ2-3; clone size: NA; CDR3 protein: CASSQVRDTQYF; CDR3 DNA: TGCGCCAGCAGCCAAGTAAGGGATACGCAGTATTTT